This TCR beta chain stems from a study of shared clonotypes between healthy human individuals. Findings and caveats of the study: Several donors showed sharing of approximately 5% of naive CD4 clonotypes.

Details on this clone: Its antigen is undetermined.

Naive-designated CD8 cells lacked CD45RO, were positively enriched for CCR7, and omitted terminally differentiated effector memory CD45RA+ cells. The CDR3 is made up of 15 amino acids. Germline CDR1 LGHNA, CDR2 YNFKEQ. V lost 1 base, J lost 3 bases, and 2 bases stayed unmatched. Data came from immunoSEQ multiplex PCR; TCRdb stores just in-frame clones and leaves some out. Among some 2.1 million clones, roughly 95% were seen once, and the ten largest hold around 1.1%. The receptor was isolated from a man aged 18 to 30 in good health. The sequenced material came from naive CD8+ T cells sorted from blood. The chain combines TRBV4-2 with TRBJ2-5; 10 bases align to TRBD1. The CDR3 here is CASSQGQGAEETQYF. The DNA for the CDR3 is TGTGCCAGCAGCCAAGGACAGGGGGCTGAAGAGACCCAGTACTTC.